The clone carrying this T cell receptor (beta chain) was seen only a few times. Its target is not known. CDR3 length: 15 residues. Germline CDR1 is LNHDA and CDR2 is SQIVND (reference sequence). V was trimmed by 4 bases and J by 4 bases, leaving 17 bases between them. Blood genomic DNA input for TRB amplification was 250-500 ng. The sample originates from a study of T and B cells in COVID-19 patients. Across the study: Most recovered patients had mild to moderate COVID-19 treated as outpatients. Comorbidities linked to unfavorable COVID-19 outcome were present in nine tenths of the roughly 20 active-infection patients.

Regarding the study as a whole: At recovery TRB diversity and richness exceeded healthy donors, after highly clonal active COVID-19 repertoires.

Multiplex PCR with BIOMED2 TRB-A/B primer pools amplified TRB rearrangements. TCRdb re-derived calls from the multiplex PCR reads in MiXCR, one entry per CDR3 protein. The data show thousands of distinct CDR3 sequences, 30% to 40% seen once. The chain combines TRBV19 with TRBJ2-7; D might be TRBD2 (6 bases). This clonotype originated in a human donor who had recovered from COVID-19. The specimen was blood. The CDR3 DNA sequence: TGTGCCAGTAGTACCTTACCGGGACTGGGATACGAGCAGTACTTC. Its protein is CASSTLPGLGYEQYF.